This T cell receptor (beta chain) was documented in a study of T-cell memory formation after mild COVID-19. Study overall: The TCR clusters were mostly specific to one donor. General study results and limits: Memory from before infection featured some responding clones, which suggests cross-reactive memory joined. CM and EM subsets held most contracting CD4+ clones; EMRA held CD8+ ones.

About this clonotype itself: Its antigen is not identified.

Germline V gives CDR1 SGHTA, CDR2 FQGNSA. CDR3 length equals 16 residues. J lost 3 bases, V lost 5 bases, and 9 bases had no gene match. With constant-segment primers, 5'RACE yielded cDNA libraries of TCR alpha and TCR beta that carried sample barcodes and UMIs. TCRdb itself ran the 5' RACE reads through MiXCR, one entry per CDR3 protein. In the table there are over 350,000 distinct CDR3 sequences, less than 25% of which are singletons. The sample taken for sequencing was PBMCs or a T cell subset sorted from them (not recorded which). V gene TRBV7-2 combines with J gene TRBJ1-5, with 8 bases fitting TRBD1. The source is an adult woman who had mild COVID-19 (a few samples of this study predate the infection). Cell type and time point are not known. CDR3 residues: CASSPNRGMTNQPQHF. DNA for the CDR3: TGTGCCAGCAGCCCCAACAGGGGGATGACCAATCAGCCCCAGCATTTT. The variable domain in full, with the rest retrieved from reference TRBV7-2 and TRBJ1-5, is GAGVSQSPSNKVTEKGKDVELRCDPISGHTALYWYRQSLGQGLEFLIYFQGNSAPDKSGLPSDRFSAERTGGSVSTLTIQRTQQEDSAVYLCASSPNRGMTNQPQHFGDGTRLSIL.